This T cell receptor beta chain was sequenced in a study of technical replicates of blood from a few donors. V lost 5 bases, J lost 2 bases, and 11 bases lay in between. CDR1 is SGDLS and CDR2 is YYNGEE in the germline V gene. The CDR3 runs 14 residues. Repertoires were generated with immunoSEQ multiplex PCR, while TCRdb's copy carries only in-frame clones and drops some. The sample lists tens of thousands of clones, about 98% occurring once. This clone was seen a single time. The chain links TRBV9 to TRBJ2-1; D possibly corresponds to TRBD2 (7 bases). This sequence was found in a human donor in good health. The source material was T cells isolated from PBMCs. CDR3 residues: CASSGGGPYNEQFF. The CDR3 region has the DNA TGTGCCAGCAGTGGCGGGGGCCCCTACAATGAGCAGTTCTTC.